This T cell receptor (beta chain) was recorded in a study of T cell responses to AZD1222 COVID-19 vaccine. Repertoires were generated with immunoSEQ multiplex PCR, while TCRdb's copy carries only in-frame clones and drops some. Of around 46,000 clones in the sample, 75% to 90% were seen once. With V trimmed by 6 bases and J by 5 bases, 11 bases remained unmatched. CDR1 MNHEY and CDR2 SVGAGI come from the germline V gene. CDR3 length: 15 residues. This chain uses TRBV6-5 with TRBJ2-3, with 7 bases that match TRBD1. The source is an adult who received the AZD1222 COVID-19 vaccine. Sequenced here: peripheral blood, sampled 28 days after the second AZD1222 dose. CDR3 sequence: CASRSTGAPGDTQYF. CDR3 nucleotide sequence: TGTGCCAGCAGAAGTACAGGGGCGCCGGGAGATACGCAGTATTTT.